A selection of T cell receptor beta chains follows, all from one sample in a study of CD8 T cells in Susac syndrome. TCRdb ran MiXCR on the immunoSEQ multiplex PCR reads and lists one entry per CDR3 protein. Of about 130,000 distinct CDR3 sequences in the sample, around 96% were seen once. Sequencing input: CD4+ T cells from PBMCs. Receptors were obtained from a human donor in good health. Each CDR3 is given with its conserved first and last residue. D genes are given only for firm matches. Clone size appears in some rows only: once, few, many, or a class for an expanded clone.

v_gene	j_gene	abundance	d_gene	CDR3aa	CDR3nt
TRBV2	TRBJ2-3	NA	NA	CASMRSTDTQYF	TGTGCCAGCATGAGATCCACAGATACGCAGTATTTT
TRBV25-1	TRBJ2-7	NA	NA	CASRNDGVGDYEQYF	TGTGCCAGCAGAAACGACGGGGTTGGTGACTACGAGCAGTACTTC
TRBV7-2	TRBJ2-7	NA	NA	CASSSGGSSYEQYF	TGTGCCAGCAGCTCCGGAGGCTCCTCCTACGAGCAGTACTTC
TRBV13	TRBJ2-1	NA	TRBD2	CASRRREAVNEQFF	TGTGCCAGCAGGCGTCGGGAGGCCGTCAATGAGCAGTTCTTC
TRBV12-3/TRBV12-4	TRBJ2-3	NA	TRBD1	CASSLLQGADTQYF	TGTGCCAGCAGTTTACTACAGGGGGCGGATACGCAGTATTTT
TRBV18	TRBJ2-5	NA	TRBD1	CASSPNVHIPGQGLETQYF	TGTGCCAGCTCTCCTAACGTGCACATACCGGGACAGGGGTTAGAGACCCAGTACTTC
TRBV6-5	TRBJ2-7	NA	TRBD1	CASRRTGRYEQYF	TGTGCCAGCAGGAGGACAGGGAGGTACGAGCAGTACTTC
TRBV27	TRBJ2-1	NA	TRBD1	CASSLFTPGQGAISYNEQFF	TGTGCCAGCAGTTTATTTACGCCGGGACAGGGGGCAATCTCCTACAATGAGCAGTTCTTC
TRBV30	TRBJ1-2	NA	NA	CAWGEGVQANYGYTF	TGTGCCTGGGGGGAAGGGGTCCAAGCTAACTATGGCTACACCTTC
TRBV18	TRBJ2-7	NA	TRBD1	CASSPTGVSEQYF	TGTGCCAGCTCACCGACAGGGGTTTCCGAGCAGTACTTC
TRBV7-2	TRBJ1-1	NA	NA	CASSLGSGLVKPEAFF	TGTGCCAGCAGCTTAGGGTCCGGCCTGGTGAAACCTGAAGCTTTCTTT
TRBV7-9	TRBJ2-1	NA	NA	CASSRFSGSSVKGEQFF	TGTGCCAGCAGTCGTTTTTCCGGATCTTCAGTGAAGGGTGAGCAGTTCTTC
TRBV5-1	TRBJ2-7	NA	NA	CASSPWSSALNEQYF	TGCGCCAGCAGCCCCTGGAGCAGTGCCCTAAACGAGCAGTACTTC
TRBV12-3/TRBV12-4	TRBJ1-5	once	NA	CASSLGASLNQPQHF	TGTGCCAGCAGTTTAGGCGCCAGTCTCAATCAGCCCCAGCATTTT
TRBV7-2	TRBJ2-7	NA	TRBD1	CASSHRGLVPYEQYF	TGTGCCAGCAGCCACAGGGGCTTAGTCCCCTACGAGCAGTACTTC
TRBV7-7	TRBJ2-3	NA	TRBD2	CASSLGRAGGHTDTQYF	TGTGCCAGCAGCTTAGGTCGAGCGGGAGGACACACAGATACGCAGTATTTT
TRBV5-1	TRBJ1-5	NA	TRBD1	CASKRDSTNQPQHF	TGCGCCAGCAAAAGGGACAGCACCAATCAGCCCCAGCATTTT
TRBV2	TRBJ1-2	NA	TRBD1	CASNLEQGAFNGYTF	TGTGCCAGCAACTTGGAACAGGGGGCGTTTAATGGCTACACCTTC
TRBV12-3/TRBV12-4	TRBJ1-1	NA	TRBD1	CASSYGTGRDAFF	TGTGCCAGCAGTTACGGGACAGGCCGGGATGCTTTCTTT
TRBV11-2	TRBJ1-2	NA	NA	CASSTGRTYGYTF	TGTGCCAGCAGCACTGGACGCACCTATGGCTACACCTTC
TRBV18	TRBJ2-2	NA	TRBD1	CASSKRDRNTGELFF	TGTGCCAGCTCAAAACGGGACAGGAACACCGGGGAGCTGTTTTTT
TRBV4-1	TRBJ2-2	NA	NA	CASSQFGRNTGELFF	TGCGCCAGCAGCCAATTCGGGCGGAACACCGGGGAGCTGTTTTTT
TRBV12-3/TRBV12-4	TRBJ1-5	once	NA	CASSLAGRDQPQHF	TGTGCCAGCAGTTTGGCAGGGAGGGATCAGCCCCAGCATTTT
TRBV29-1	TRBJ1-1	NA	TRBD1	CSAGEGANTEAFF	TGCAGCGCTGGGGAGGGGGCCAACACTGAAGCTTTCTTT
TRBV12-3/TRBV12-4	TRBJ1-1	NA	NA	CASSPQQRTEAFF	TGTGCCAGCAGTCCCCAACAACGAACTGAAGCTTTCTTT